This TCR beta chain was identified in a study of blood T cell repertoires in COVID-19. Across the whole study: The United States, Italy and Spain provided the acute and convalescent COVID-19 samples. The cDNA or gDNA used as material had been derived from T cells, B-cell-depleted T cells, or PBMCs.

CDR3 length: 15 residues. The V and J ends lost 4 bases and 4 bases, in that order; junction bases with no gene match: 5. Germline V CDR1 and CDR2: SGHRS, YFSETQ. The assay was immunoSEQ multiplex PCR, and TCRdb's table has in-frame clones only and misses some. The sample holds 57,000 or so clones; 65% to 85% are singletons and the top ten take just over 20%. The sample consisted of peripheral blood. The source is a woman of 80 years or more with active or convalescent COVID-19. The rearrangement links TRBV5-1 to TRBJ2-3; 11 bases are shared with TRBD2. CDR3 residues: CASSINSGGADTQYF. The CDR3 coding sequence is TGCGCCAGCAGCATAAATAGCGGGGGGGCAGATACGCAGTATTTT.